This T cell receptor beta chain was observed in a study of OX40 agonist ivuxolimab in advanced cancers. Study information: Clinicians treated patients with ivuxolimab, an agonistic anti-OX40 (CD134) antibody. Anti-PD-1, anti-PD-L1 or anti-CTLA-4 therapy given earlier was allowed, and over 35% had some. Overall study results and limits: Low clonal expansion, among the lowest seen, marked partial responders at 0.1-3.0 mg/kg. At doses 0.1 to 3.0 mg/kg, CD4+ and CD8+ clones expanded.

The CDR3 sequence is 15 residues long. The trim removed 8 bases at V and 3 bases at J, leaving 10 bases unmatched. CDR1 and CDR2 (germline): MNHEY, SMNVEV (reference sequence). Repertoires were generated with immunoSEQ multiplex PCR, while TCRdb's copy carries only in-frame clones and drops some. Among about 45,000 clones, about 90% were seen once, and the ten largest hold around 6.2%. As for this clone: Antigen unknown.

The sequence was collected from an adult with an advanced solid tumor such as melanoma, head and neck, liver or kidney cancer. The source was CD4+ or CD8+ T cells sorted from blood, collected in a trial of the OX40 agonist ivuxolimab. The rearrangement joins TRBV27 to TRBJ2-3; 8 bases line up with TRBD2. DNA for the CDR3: TGTGCCAGCGGAGCCGGGACTAGAATTACAGATACGCAGTATTTT. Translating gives CASGAGTRITDTQYF.